This T cell receptor beta chain stems from a study of shared T cell receptors in the human thymus. Germline-derived CDR1 and CDR2 are LGHNA and YNFKEQ. CDR3 length: 15 amino acids. V lost 0 bases to trimming and J lost 8 bases; unmatched junction nucleotides: 5. Repertoires were generated with immunoSEQ multiplex PCR, while TCRdb's copy carries only in-frame clones and drops some. The sample records over 650,000 clones, 70% to 90% being singletons. The sample was also reused in another study, on human thymus T cells.

This receptor was identified in a boy under three years old with a congenital heart defect. Input material: thymocytes. V usage is TRBV4-2 and J usage is TRBJ2-1; 9 bases agree with TRBD2. This CDR3 reads CASSQDPAGGDEQFF. The CDR3 bases are TGTGCCAGCAGCCAAGATCCAGCGGGGGGCGATGAGCAGTTCTTC.